Below are 20 T cell receptor beta chains sequenced from a single sample in a study of beta chain features in type 1 diabetes. Study-wide points: Across all four CD4+ subsets, people with type 1 diabetes showed modestly shorter TCRB CDR3s.

The authors reverse transcribed all of the isolated RNA, so sequencing captured expressed TCRB transcripts. Sequencing was performed with immunoSEQ multiplex PCR; in TCRdb, only in-frame clones are kept and a portion is missing. The sample has 85,000 to 110,000 clones; around 30% are singletons. The antigens of these receptors remain unknown. The specimen sequenced was central memory CD4+ T cells from blood. All receptors come from a woman between 18 and 29 years old with type 1 diabetes.

Only a few counts were recorded for this clone. The chain couples TRBV5-1 to TRBJ2-7, with 9 bases matching TRBD1. From germline, CDR1 is SGHRS and CDR2 YFSETQ. The J segment lost 7 bases and the V segment lost 6 bases, leaving 8 bases of the junction unmatched. The CDR3 covers 13 residues. DNA for the CDR3: TGCGCCAGCAAACCGGGACAGGGAGGAGAGCAGTACTTC. This translates into CASKPGQGGEQYF.

This clone has only a few counts. CDR3 bases: TGTGCCAGCATCCCCGGGACAGCAAACAATGAGCAGTTCTTC. Protein product: CASIPGTANNEQFF. This chain joins TRBV2 and TRBJ2-1; 7 bases fit TRBD1. V shed 7 bases and J 5 bases; nucleotides not matched to a gene: 8. CDR1 and CDR2 (germline): SNHLY, FYNNEI. This CDR3 comprises 14 residues.

The sample holds a few counts of this clone. This chain links TRBV7-2 with TRBJ2-7; no clear D. The length of the CDR3 is 13 residues. V was pared by 3 bases and J by 3 bases, with 9 bases between. CDR1 is SGHTA, CDR2 FQGNSA, per germline. CDR3 bases: TGTGCCAGCAGCTTCGTCCCTTACTACGAGCAGTACTTC. Translating it yields CASSFVPYYEQYF.

A single count supports this clone. The chain is built from TRBV4-2 and TRBJ1-1; 7 bases line up with TRBD1. Germline CDR1 LGHNA, CDR2 YNFKEQ. V dropped 2 bases and J dropped 6; count of bases not matched to a gene: 9. CDR3 size: 15 residues. The chain's CDR3 is CASSQLQGRYSEAFF. The CDR3 coding sequence is TGTGCCAGCAGCCAACTACAGGGGAGGTACTCTGAAGCTTTCTTT.

This rearrangement joins TRBV2 to TRBJ1-2; tentatively, D is TRBD1 (6 bases). Deletions cut 8 bases from V and 0 bases from J, with 10 bases between. This CDR3 spans 13 amino acids. In germline, CDR1 is SNHLY, CDR2 FYNNEI. The CDR3 loop is CASQRDTNYGYTF. The CDR3 nucleotides read TGTGCCAGCCAAAGGGACACTAACTATGGCTACACCTTC.

This rearrangement joins TRBV4-2 to TRBJ2-7, with 12 bases matching TRBD2. Germline CDR1 LGHNA, CDR2 YNFKEQ. The CDR3 loop spans 17 amino acids. Trimming removed 0 bases from V and 4 bases from J; junction bases left unmatched: 7. The CDR3 coding sequence is TGTGCCAGCAGCCAAGAAGGAGGACTAGCGGGAAGGTACGAGCAGTACTTC. Translation: CASSQEGGLAGRYEQYF.

The rearrangement joins TRBV2 to TRBJ2-3; 8 bases agree with TRBD1. CDR1 is SNHLY and CDR2 is FYNNEI in the germline V gene. J was trimmed by 4 bases and V by 6 bases; bases with no gene match: 3. This CDR3 contains 13 residues. Here the CDR3 reads CASRLQGADTQYF. CDR3 nucleotides: TGTGCCAGCAGACTACAGGGGGCAGATACGCAGTATTTT.

This chain links TRBV6-6 with TRBJ1-2; TRBD1 matches 7 bases. Looked up from germline, CDR1 is MNHNY and CDR2 is SVGAGI (reference sequence). Unmatched junction bases numbered 8, after V lost 6 bases and J lost 4 bases. This CDR3 has 14 residues. CDR3 DNA sequence: TGTGCCAGCAGCCCCGGGACAGCTATCTATGGCTACACCTTC. It is translated as CASSPGTAIYGYTF.

V usage is TRBV5-1 and J usage is TRBJ1-2, with no clear D. Germline CDR1 SGHRS, CDR2 YFSETQ. This CDR3 is built from 14 residues. Trimming removed 0 bases at V and 2 bases at J, with 8 bases between. The CDR3 spells CASSLEPNNYGYTF. CDR3 coding DNA: TGCGCCAGCAGCTTGGAGCCCAACAACTATGGCTACACCTTC.

The chain is built from TRBV18 and TRBJ2-5, with D tentatively TRBD1 (6 bases). This CDR3 spans 14 amino acids. Germline V gene sequence: CDR1 KGHSH, CDR2 LQKENI. V lost 3 bases, J lost 1 base, and 9 bases lay in between. CDR3 in amino acids: CASSPNRVQETQYF. The CDR3 DNA reads TGTGCCAGCTCACCCAACAGGGTCCAAGAGACCCAGTACTTC.

J is TRBJ2-5 and V is TRBV19, with 11 bases aligning to TRBD1. The CDR3 is made up of 15 amino acids. Trimming took 6 bases from V and 2 from J; bases not matched to a gene: 5. In germline, CDR1 is LNHDA, CDR2 SQIVND (reference sequence). CDR3 sequence reads: CASRRTGGIQETQYF. CDR3 bases: TGTGCCAGTAGACGGACAGGGGGCATTCAAGAGACCCAGTACTTC.

This clone was seen a few times. The chain carries TRBV29-1 and TRBJ2-5; D possibly corresponds to TRBD1 (5 bases). In germline, CDR1 is SQVTM, CDR2 ANQGSEA. The CDR3 covers 12 residues. Trimming removed 4 bases from V and 5 bases from J, with 11 bases in between. The CDR3 reads CSVAGMGETQYF. The CDR3 DNA is TGCAGCGTTGCAGGGATGGGGGAGACCCAGTACTTC.

This clone appeared a few times. V usage is TRBV7-9 and J usage is TRBJ2-2; D is possibly TRBD2 (6 bases). The germline gives CDR1 SEHNR, CDR2 FQNEAQ (reference sequence). This CDR3 comprises 15 residues. V was shortened by 2 bases and J by 5 bases, with 12 bases between the two germline ends. CDR3 coding DNA: TGTGCCAGCAGCTTAACAGAAGGGAGGACCGGGGAGCTGTTTTTT. Translating it yields CASSLTEGRTGELFF.

The sample holds a few counts of this clone. This chain links TRBV30 with TRBJ2-1, with D unclear. The CDR3 covers 12 residues. The V and J ends lost 2 bases and 6 bases respectively, with 8 bases between them. Germline CDR1 is GTSNPN and CDR2 is SVGIG (reference sequence). The CDR3 loop reads CAWSRLSNEQFF. CDR3 coding DNA: TGTGCCTGGAGTAGACTCTCCAATGAGCAGTTCTTC. Variable domain in full (rest from reference TRBV30 and TRBJ2-1): SQTIHQWPATLVQPVGSPLSLECTVEGTSNPNLYWYRQAAGRGLQLLFYSVGIGQISSEVPQNLSASRPQDRQFILSSKKLLLSDSGFYLCAWSRLSNEQFFGPGTRLTVL.

This chain joins TRBV19 and TRBJ1-3; 8 bases map to TRBD1. The V and J ends lost 6 bases and 2 bases, in that order; junction bases with no gene match: 6. The V gene's germline CDR1 is LNHDA and CDR2 SQIVND (reference sequence). The CDR3 totals 15 residues. CDR3 protein: CASRVDRETGNTIYF. CDR3 in DNA: TGTGCCAGTAGGGTGGACAGGGAGACTGGAAACACCATATATTTT.

The chain has TRBV28 and TRBJ1-5; maybe TRBD1 (5 bases). Germline V CDR1 and CDR2: MDHEN, SYDVKM. The CDR3 has 16 residues. V was shortened by 6 bases and J by 3 bases, with 18 bases between the two germline ends. The CDR3 bases are TGTGCCAGCAGGCTAAAGGACACGCTTAACAATCAGCCCCAGCATTTT. It is translated as CASRLKDTLNNQPQHF. The full variable domain, rest sourced from reference TRBV28 and TRBJ1-5, is DVKVTQSSRYLVKRTGEKVFLECVQDMDHENMFWYRQDPGLGLRLIYFSYDVKMKEKGDIPEGYSVSREKKERFSLILESASTNQTSMYLCASRLKDTLNNQPQHFGDGTRLSIL.

The genes are TRBV18 and TRBJ1-5; D perhaps matches TRBD1 (5 bases). This CDR3 spans 14 amino acids. Trimming shortened V by 3 bases and J by 6 bases, and 12 bases separated the two germline ends. Looked up from germline, CDR1 is KGHSH and CDR2 is LQKENI. CDR3: CASSPGSGGQPQHF. Written as DNA, the CDR3 is TGTGCCAGCTCACCGGGAAGCGGGGGTCAGCCCCAGCATTTT.

The V gene is TRBV5-4, the J gene TRBJ1-1; D is unclear. V shed 4 bases and J shed 1 base, with 17 bases lying between them. CDR3 length: 16 amino acids. From germline, CDR1 is SGHNT and CDR2 YYREEE (reference sequence). The DNA of the CDR3 is TGTGCCAGCAGCGTGTTTCCTCTGACACAGAACACTGAAGCTTTCTTT. Amino acids: CASSVFPLTQNTEAFF. Looking up the rest from reference TRBV5-4 and TRBJ1-1 gives the full variable domain: ETGVTQSPTHLIKTRGQQVTLRCSSQSGHNTVSWYQQALGQGPQFIFQYYREEENGRGNFPPRFSGLQFPNYSSELNVNALELDDSALYLCASSVFPLTQNTEAFFGQGTRLTVV.

This clone was seen a handful of times. The rearrangement links TRBV2 to TRBJ2-3, with 7 positions matching TRBD1. CDR1 and CDR2 from the germline V gene are SNHLY and FYNNEI. V was pared by 6 bases and J by 2 bases, with 8 bases of the junction left unmatched. The length of the CDR3 is 15 residues. Here the CDR3 DNA reads TGTGCCAGCAGGCTACAGGGGCCCTTCACAGATACGCAGTATTTT. Amino acid sequence: CASRLQGPFTDTQYF.

The chain is built from TRBV6-5 and TRBJ2-3; 9 bases line up with TRBD1. The CDR3 has 14 residues. V shed 5 bases and J 6 bases; nucleotides not matched to a gene: 6. Germline CDR1 MNHEY, CDR2 SVGAGI. The CDR3 is CASSDRGTPDTQYF. The CDR3 coding sequence is TGTGCCAGCAGTGACAGGGGGACTCCCGATACGCAGTATTTT.